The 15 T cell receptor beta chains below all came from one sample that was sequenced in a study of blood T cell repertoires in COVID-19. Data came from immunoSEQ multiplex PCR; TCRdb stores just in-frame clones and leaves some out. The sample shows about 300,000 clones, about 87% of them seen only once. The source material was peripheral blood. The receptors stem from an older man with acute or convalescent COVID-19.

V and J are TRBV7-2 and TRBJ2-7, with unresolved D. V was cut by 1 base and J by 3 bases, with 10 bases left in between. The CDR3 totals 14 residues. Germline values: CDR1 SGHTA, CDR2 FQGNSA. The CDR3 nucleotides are TGTGCCAGCAGCTTAGATCGTAGTAGCTACGAGCAGTACTTC. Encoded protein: CASSLDRSSYEQYF.

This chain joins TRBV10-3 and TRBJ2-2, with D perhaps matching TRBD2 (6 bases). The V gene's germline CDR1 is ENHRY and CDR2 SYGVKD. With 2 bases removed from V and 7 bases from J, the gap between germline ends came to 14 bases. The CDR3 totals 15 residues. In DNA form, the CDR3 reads TGTGCCATCAGTGAGCAGGGTTCGGGAGTCGGGGAGCTGTTTTTT. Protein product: CAISEQGSGVGELFF.

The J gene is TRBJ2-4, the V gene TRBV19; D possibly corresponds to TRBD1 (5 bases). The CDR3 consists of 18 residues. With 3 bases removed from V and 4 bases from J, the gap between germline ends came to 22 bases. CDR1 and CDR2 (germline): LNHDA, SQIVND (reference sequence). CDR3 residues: CASSMVWSSGREKNIQYF. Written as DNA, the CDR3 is TGTGCCAGTAGTATGGTGTGGTCATCAGGCAGGGAAAAAAACATTCAGTACTTC.

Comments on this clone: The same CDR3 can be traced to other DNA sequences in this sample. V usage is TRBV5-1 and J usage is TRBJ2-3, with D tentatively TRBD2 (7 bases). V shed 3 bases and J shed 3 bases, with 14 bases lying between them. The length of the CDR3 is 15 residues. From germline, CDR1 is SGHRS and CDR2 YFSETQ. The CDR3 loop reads CASSWGAGVTDTQYF. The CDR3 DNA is TGCGCCAGCAGCTGGGGGGCGGGAGTGACAGATACGCAGTATTTT. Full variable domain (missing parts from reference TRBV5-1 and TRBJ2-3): KAGVTQTPRYLIKTRGQQVTLSCSPISGHRSVSWYQQTPGQGLQFLFEYFSETQRNKGNFPGRFSGRQFSNSRSEMNVSTLELGDSALYLCASSWGAGVTDTQYFGPGTRLTVL.

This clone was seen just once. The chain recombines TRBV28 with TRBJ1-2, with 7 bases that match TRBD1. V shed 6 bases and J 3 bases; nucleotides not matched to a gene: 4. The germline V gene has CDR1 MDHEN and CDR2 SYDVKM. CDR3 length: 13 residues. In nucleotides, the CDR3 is TGTGCCAGCAGAACGGGACAGTACTATGGCTACACCTTC. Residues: CASRTGQYYGYTF.

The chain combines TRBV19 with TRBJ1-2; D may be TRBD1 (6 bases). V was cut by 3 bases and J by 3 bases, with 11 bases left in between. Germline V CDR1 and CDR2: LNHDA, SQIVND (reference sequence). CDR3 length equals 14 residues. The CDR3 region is CASSIRTEDYGYTF. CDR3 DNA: TGTGCCAGTAGTATTAGGACAGAGGACTATGGCTACACCTTC.

The CDR3 nucleotides read TGTGCCAGCAGTCCAAGGGGGACAGTCTACGAGCAGTACTTC. This encodes CASSPRGTVYEQYF. V usage is TRBV28 and J usage is TRBJ2-7; 7 positions match TRBD1. Germline CDR1 MDHEN, CDR2 SYDVKM. The V gene end was trimmed by 5 bases and the J gene end by 3 bases; junction bases not matched to a gene: 7. This CDR3 has 14 residues.

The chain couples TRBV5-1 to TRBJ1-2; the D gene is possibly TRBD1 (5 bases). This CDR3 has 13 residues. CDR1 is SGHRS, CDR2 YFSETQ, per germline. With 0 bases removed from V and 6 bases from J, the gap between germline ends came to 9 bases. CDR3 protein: CASSLGRADGYTF. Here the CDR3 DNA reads TGCGCCAGCAGCTTGGGCAGGGCTGATGGCTACACCTTC.

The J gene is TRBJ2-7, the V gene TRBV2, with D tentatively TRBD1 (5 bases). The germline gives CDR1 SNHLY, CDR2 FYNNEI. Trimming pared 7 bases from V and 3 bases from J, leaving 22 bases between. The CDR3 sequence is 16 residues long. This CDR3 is CASIRAGPTELYEQYF. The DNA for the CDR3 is TGTGCCAGCATTCGGGCAGGGCCTACGGAACTCTACGAGCAGTACTTC.

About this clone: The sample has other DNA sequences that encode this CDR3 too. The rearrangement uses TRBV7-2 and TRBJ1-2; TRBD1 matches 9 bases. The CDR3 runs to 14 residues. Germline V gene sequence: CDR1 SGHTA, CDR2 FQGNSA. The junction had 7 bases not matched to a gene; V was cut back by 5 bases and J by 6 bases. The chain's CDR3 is CASSPPGTGNGYTF. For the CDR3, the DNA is TGTGCCAGCAGCCCCCCCGGGACAGGGAATGGCTACACCTTC.

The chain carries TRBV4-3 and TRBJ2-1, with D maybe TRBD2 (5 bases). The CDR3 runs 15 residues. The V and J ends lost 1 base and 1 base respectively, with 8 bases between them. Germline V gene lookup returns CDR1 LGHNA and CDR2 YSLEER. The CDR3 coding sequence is TGCGCCAGCAGCCAAGTGGGAGATTCCTACAATGAGCAGTTCTTC. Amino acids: CASSQVGDSYNEQFF.

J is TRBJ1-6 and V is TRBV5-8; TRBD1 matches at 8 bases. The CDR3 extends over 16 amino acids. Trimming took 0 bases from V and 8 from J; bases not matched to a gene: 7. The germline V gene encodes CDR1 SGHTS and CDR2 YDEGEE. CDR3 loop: CASSLGAGGLDSPLHF. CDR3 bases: TGTGCCAGCAGCTTGGGTGCAGGGGGCTTGGATTCACCCCTCCACTTT.

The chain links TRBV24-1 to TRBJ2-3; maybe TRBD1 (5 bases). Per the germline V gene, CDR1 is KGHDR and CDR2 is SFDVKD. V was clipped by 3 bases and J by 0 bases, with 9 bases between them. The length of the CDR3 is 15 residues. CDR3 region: CATSDRGASTDTQYF. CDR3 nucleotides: TGTGCCACCAGTGATCGTGGGGCTAGCACAGATACGCAGTATTTT.

The chain's CDR3 is CASSLVGGQGGGYQPQHF. In DNA form, the CDR3 reads TGTGCCAGCAGTTTAGTAGGGGGACAGGGGGGCGGGTATCAGCCCCAGCATTTT. The chain couples TRBV28 to TRBJ1-5, with 11 nucleotides matching TRBD1. Germline values: CDR1 MDHEN, CDR2 SYDVKM. The V and J ends lost 2 bases and 5 bases, in that order; junction bases with no gene match: 11. The CDR3 is 18 residues long.

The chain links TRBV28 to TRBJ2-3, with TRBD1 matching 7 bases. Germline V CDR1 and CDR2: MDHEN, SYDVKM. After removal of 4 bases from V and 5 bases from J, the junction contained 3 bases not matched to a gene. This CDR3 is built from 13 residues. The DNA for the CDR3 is TGTGCCAGCAGTTACAGGGGTATAGATACGCAGTATTTT. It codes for CASSYRGIDTQYF.